These 20 T cell receptor beta chains were sequenced from one sample in a study of shared clonotypes between healthy human individuals. Using immunoSEQ multiplex PCR, the repertoire was profiled, and TCRdb retains in-frame clones only, with some absent. The sample holds some 1 million clones, approximately 72% seen once. The specimen was memory CD4+ T cells sorted from blood. Subset of the sample: CD45RA-negative fraction. All receptors derive from a man younger than 30 in good health.

With regard to this clone: The sample has other DNA sequences that encode this CDR3 too. This chain connects TRBV18 to TRBJ2-5; D is unresolved. CDR1 is KGHSH, CDR2 LQKENI, per germline. Trimming shortened V by 1 base and J by 5 bases, and 8 bases separated the two germline ends. This CDR3 is 13 amino acids long. In nucleotides, the CDR3 is TGTGCCAGCTCACCACAGGGCCGGGAGACCCAGTACTTC. The encoded protein is CASSPQGRETQYF. Drawing the rest from reference TRBV18 and TRBJ2-5, the complete variable domain is NAGVMQNPRHLVRRRGQEARLRCSPMKGHSHVYWYRQLPEEGLKFMVYLQKENIIDESGMPKERFSAEFPKEGPSILRIQQVVRGDSAAYFCASSPQGRETQYFGPGTRLLVL.

The V gene is TRBV6-1, the J gene TRBJ1-2, with D tentatively TRBD1 (5 bases). Trimming left V 5 bases short and J 8 bases short, with 21 bases between. The CDR3 runs 15 residues. Germline V lookup: CDR1 MNHNS, CDR2 SASEGT. The CDR3 DNA sequence: TGTGCCAGCAGTACGATAATCGACAGCCCAACCGGCTACACCTTC. The encoded protein is CASSTIIDSPTGYTF.

The chain carries TRBV28 and TRBJ2-7; 7 nucleotides agree with TRBD2. Germline loops: CDR1 MDHEN, CDR2 SYDVKM. The CDR3 totals 14 residues. V gave up 3 bases and J gave up 3 bases; unmatched junction bases: 5. The CDR3 nucleotides read TGTGCCAGCAGTTTGGCTAGCGGAAGCTACGAGCAGTACTTC. Amino acids: CASSLASGSYEQYF. Looking up the rest from reference TRBV28 and TRBJ2-7 gives the full variable domain: DVKVTQSSRYLVKRTGEKVFLECVQDMDHENMFWYRQDPGLGLRLIYFSYDVKMKEKGDIPEGYSVSREKKERFSLILESASTNQTSMYLCASSLASGSYEQYFGPGTRLTVT.

This clone was seen a single time. This chain links TRBV20-1 with TRBJ1-2; a possible D gene is TRBD1 (5 bases). V lost 5 bases and J lost 8, with 12 bases in between. The CDR3 runs to 11 residues. In germline, CDR1 is DFQATT, CDR2 SNEGSKA (reference sequence). CDR3 protein: CSAFQGGGYTF. Written as DNA, the CDR3 is TGCAGTGCTTTTCAGGGTGGCGGCTACACCTTC.

V gene TRBV7-9 combines with J gene TRBJ1-2; weak D call: TRBD1 (5 bases). The CDR3 sequence is 15 residues long. The germline gives CDR1 SEHNR, CDR2 FQNEAQ (reference sequence). Deletions cut 8 bases from V and 5 bases from J, with 21 bases between. In DNA, the CDR3 is TGTGCCAGCCCCCCGTTCGCTCAGGGTCGGTATGGCTACACCTTC. It codes for CASPPFAQGRYGYTF.

The chain has TRBV28 and TRBJ1-4, with 7 bases aligning to TRBD1. The germline CDR1 and CDR2 sequences are MDHEN and SYDVKM. With 4 bases clipped from V and 5 bases from J, the junction kept 4 bases outside the gene matches. CDR3 size: 14 residues. The CDR3 loop is CASSSGQQNEKLFF. CDR3 sequence (DNA): TGTGCCAGCAGTTCGGGACAGCAAAATGAAAAACTGTTTTTT. Filled out from reference TRBV28 and TRBJ1-4, the complete variable domain reads DVKVTQSSRYLVKRTGEKVFLECVQDMDHENMFWYRQDPGLGLRLIYFSYDVKMKEKGDIPEGYSVSREKKERFSLILESASTNQTSMYLCASSSGQQNEKLFFGSGTQLSVL.

The rearrangement joins TRBV9 to TRBJ1-6, with unresolved D. V lost 0 bases and J lost 5, with 9 bases in between. The CDR3 loop spans 15 amino acids. CDR1 and CDR2 from the germline V gene are SGDLS and YYNGEE. The DNA for the CDR3 is TGTGCCAGCAGCGTAGGAATCCAGAATAATTCACCCCTCCACTTT. Its translation: CASSVGIQNNSPLHF.

The chain recombines TRBV7-6 with TRBJ1-4; D is unresolved. The CDR3 has 13 amino acids. Germline lookup yields CDR1 SGHVS and CDR2 FNYEAQ. Trimming shortened V by 5 bases and J by 0 bases, and 4 bases separated the two germline ends. CDR3: CASSTATNEKLFF. In DNA, the CDR3 is TGTGCCAGCAGCACCGCAACTAATGAAAAACTGTTTTTT.

The chain links TRBV6-5 to TRBJ2-3; TRBD2 matches at 7 bases. Germline-derived CDR1 and CDR2 are MNHEY and SVGAGI. The V and J ends lost 5 bases and 5 bases, in that order; junction bases with no gene match: 7. The CDR3 has 14 residues. The CDR3 DNA is TGTGCCAGCAGTCGGGACTACACGGTAGATACGCAGTATTTT. It yields the protein CASSRDYTVDTQYF.

V usage is TRBV27 and J usage is TRBJ2-3; maybe TRBD2 (5 bases). V was trimmed by 5 bases and J by 2 bases, leaving 20 bases between them. The germline gives CDR1 MNHEY, CDR2 SMNVEV (reference sequence). The CDR3 is 17 amino acids. The CDR3 DNA reads TGTGCCAGCAGTCCTGGTTTGCTGGTGGACTTCACAGATACGCAGTATTTT. Translated, it gives CASSPGLLVDFTDTQYF.

The chain combines TRBV5-5 with TRBJ1-3; D remains unclear. The CDR3 spans 14 residues. The V end lost 2 bases, the J end lost 3 bases, and 9 bases lay between the germline ends. Per germline, CDR1 SGHKS and CDR2 YYEKEE (reference sequence). CDR3 amino acids: CASSLDVSGNTIYF. As DNA, the CDR3 is TGTGCCAGCAGCTTAGATGTGAGTGGAAACACCATATATTTT.

The chain carries TRBV19 and TRBJ2-2; TRBD2 aligns across 14 bases. Per germline, CDR1 LNHDA and CDR2 SQIVND (reference sequence). CDR3 size: 18 residues. Trimming took 4 bases from V and 4 from J; bases not matched to a gene: 8. The CDR3 DNA is TGTGCCAGTAGTACAGGGACTAGCGGGAGTCGTGCCACCGGGGAGCTGTTTTTT. Encoded protein: CASSTGTSGSRATGELFF.

This clone was detected once. This specimen includes other DNA sequences encoding the same CDR3. The chain joins TRBV4-1 to TRBJ1-2, with 9 bases aligning to TRBD1. Germline-derived CDR1 and CDR2 are MGHRA and YSYEKL. The V gene end was trimmed by 1 base and the J gene end by 8 bases; junction bases not matched to a gene: 8. The CDR3 length is 15 residues. The CDR3 sequence is CASSQVRGQGKGYTF. The CDR3 coding sequence is TGCGCCAGCAGCCAAGTACGGGGACAGGGAAAAGGCTACACCTTC.

The chain carries TRBV2 and TRBJ1-1; 7 bases are shared with TRBD1. Trimming removed 6 bases from V and 1 base from J; junction bases left unmatched: 5. Germline CDR1 and CDR2: SNHLY and FYNNEI. The CDR3 has 14 amino acids. For the CDR3, the DNA is TGTGCCAGCAGCCTTAGGACAGGGAACACTGAAGCTTTCTTT. Amino acids: CASSLRTGNTEAFF.

The chain couples TRBV5-1 to TRBJ1-3, with TRBD1 matching over 8 bases. CDR1 SGHRS and CDR2 YFSETQ come from the germline V gene. There are 17 residues in the CDR3. J was trimmed by 1 base and V by 2 bases; bases with no gene match: 8. CDR3 sequence (DNA): TGCGCCAGCAGCTTCGGAGGGACAGGCCTTTCTGGAAACACCATATATTTT. Residues: CASSFGGTGLSGNTIYF. The whole variable domain, remainder taken from reference TRBV5-1 and TRBJ1-3, is KAGVTQTPRYLIKTRGQQVTLSCSPISGHRSVSWYQQTPGQGLQFLFEYFSETQRNKGNFPGRFSGRQFSNSRSEMNVSTLELGDSALYLCASSFGGTGLSGNTIYFGEGSWLTVV.

The V and J genes are TRBV6-6 and TRBJ1-2, with a tentative D call TRBD1 (6 bases). The germline gives CDR1 MNHNY, CDR2 SVGAGI (reference sequence). The CDR3 extends over 12 amino acids. Trimming took 6 bases from V and 4 from J, leaving 9 bases between them. The CDR3 DNA reads as TGTGCCAGCAGCCAGGACAGCTATGGCTACACCTTC. Translated: CASSQDSYGYTF.

V usage is TRBV27 and J usage is TRBJ2-5; a weak D match, TRBD2 (6 bases). The CDR3 runs 13 residues. CDR1 is MNHEY, CDR2 SMNVEV, per germline (reference sequence). The V end lost 0 bases, the J end lost 7 bases, and 9 bases lay between the germline ends. The CDR3 sequence is CASSLSPGGTQYF. The CDR3 coding sequence is TGTGCCAGCAGTTTATCGCCCGGGGGGACCCAGTACTTC.

This sequence joins TRBV30 and TRBJ1-4, with TRBD1 as a possible D gene (6 bases). The germline gives CDR1 GTSNPN, CDR2 SVGIG (reference sequence). The CDR3 is made up of 14 amino acids. Trimming took 0 bases from V and 7 from J, leaving 12 bases between them. Here the CDR3 DNA reads TGTGCCTGGAGTGTCCGAGGGGGGGGTGAAAAACTGTTTTTT. Translated, it gives CAWSVRGGGEKLFF.

The V and J genes are TRBV2 and TRBJ2-7, with D hard to call. Germline assignment: CDR1 SNHLY and CDR2 FYNNEI. The CDR3 is 12 amino acids. V dropped 6 bases and J dropped 2 bases, with 8 bases sitting between them. For the CDR3, the DNA is TGTGCCAGCAGGATCCGGACCTACGAGCAGTACTTC. Protein product: CASRIRTYEQYF.

There are a few counts of this clone. This CDR3 is also generated by other DNA sequences in the sample. CDR3: CASSLLVNYGYTF. CDR3 nucleotides: TGTGCCAGCAGTCTACTGGTAAACTATGGCTACACCTTC. The chain employs TRBV14 and TRBJ1-2; D ambiguous. The CDR3 is 13 residues long. CDR1 is SGHDN and CDR2 is FVKESK in the germline V gene. Trimming took off 6 bases at V and 2 bases at J, with 10 bases between the two ends.